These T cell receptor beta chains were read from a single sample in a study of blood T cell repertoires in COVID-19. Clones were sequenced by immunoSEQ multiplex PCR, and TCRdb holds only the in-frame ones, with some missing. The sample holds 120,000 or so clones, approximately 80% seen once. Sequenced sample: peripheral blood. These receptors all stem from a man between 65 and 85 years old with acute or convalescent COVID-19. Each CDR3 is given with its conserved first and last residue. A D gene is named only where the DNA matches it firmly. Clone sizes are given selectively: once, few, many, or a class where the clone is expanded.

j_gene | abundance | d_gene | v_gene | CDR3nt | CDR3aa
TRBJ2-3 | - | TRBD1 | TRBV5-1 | TGCGCCAGCAGGACGGGACAGAGCACAGATACGCAGTATTTT | CASRTGQSTDTQYF
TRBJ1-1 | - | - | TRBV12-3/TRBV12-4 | TGTGCCAGCAGTTTACGAGCGGCAAAATCGGCTTTCTTT | CASSLRAAKSAFF
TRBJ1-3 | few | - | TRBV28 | TGTGCTTCAACCAGGGGCAAAACCTCTGGAAACACCATATATTTT | CASTRGKTSGNTIYF
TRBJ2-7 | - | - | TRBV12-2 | TGTGCAAGTACTATCCGGGACAGCTCCTACGAGCAGTACTTC | CASTIRDSSYEQYF
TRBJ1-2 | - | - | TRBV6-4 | TGTGCCAGCAGTGACTCCCCCTCGGGACATATCTCGGGCTACACCTTC | CASSDSPSGHISGYTF
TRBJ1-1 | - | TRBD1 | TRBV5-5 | TGTGCCAGCAGCTTGGCCGGGACAGCCTACACTGAAGCTTTCTTT | CASSLAGTAYTEAFF
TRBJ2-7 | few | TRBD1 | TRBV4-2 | TGTGCCAGCAGCCAAGGGACAGGGCTCACCTACGAGCAGTACTTC | CASSQGTGLTYEQYF
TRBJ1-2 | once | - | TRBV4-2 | TGTGCCAGCAGCCAAGTCCAGACAGGATCTTATGGCTACACCTTC | CASSQVQTGSYGYTF
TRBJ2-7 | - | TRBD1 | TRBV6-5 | TGTGCCAGCCGGGACAGGGGTGTCCACGAGCAGTACTTC | CASRDRGVHEQYF
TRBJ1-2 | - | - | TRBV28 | TGTGCCAGCAGGACAACAGGTACAAACTATGGCTACACCTTC | CASRTTGTNYGYTF
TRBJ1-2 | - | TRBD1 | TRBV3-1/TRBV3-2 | TGTGCCAGCAGCTCTTCGACAGGGCCGGTCGGCTACACCTTC | CASSSSTGPVGYTF
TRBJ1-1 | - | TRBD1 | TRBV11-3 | TGTGCCAGCAGCTTGCAGGGGGAGAACACTGAAGCTTTCTTT | CASSLQGENTEAFF
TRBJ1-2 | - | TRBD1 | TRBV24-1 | TGTGCCACCAGGGGACAGTTCATTGGTGGCTACACCTTC | CATRGQFIGGYTF
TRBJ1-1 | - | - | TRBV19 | TGTGCCAGTAGTTCACCAGTAGGGGGAAGTGTTCGGACTGAAGCTTTCTTT | CASSSPVGGSVRTEAFF
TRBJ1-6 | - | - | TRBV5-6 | TGTGCCAGCAGCTTATTTGGGAGACCCCTCCACTTT | CASSLFGRPLHF
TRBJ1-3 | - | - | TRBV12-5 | TGTGCTAGTGGTGTAGGGACTGTTTATACCCCGAGCTCTGGAAACACCATATATTTT | CASGVGTVYTPSSGNTIYF
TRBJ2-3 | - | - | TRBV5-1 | TGCGCCAGCAGCTTGGTGACTCCCACAGATACGCAGTATTTT | CASSLVTPTDTQYF
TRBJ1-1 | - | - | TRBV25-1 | TGTGCCAGCAGCCAGACAGGAACTGAAGCTTTCTTT | CASSQTGTEAFF
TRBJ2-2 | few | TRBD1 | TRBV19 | TGTGCCAGTAGTACGACAGGGGGCGCAACCGGGGAGCTGTTTTTT | CASSTTGGATGELFF
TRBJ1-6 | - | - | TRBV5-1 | TGCGCCAGCAGGCGTCAGGTAGGGGCAGGTGGTTCACCCCTCCACTTT | CASRRQVGAGGSPLHF
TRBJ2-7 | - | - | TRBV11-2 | TGTGCCAGCAGCTTAGGGTTGGACACAACCTACGAGCAGTACTTC | CASSLGLDTTYEQYF
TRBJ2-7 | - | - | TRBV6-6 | TGTGCCAGCAGCCTCGCCAGGGACTACGAGCAGTACTTC | CASSLARDYEQYF
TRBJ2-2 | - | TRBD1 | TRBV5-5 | TGTGCCAGCAGCCGTCAGGGGGCGAACACCGGGGAGCTGTTTTTT | CASSRQGANTGELFF
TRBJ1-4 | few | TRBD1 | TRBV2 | TGTGCCAGCAGTACGACAGGGTGGGATGAAAAACTGTTTTTT | CASSTTGWDEKLFF
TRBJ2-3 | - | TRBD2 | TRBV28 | TGTGCCAGCAGTCGACTAGCGGGGGGGCTGGATACGCAGTATTTT | CASSRLAGGLDTQYF
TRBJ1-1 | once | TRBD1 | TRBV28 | TGTGCCAGCAGTCCAAGACAGGGGCTGAACACTGAAGCTTTCTTT | CASSPRQGLNTEAFF
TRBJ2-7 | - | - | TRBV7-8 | TGTGCCAGCAGCAACACGGGGTCCCCCTCCCACTTC | CASSNTGSPSHF
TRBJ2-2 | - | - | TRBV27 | TGTGCCAGCAGTCCTCGGGATAGGCCCGGGGAGCTGTTTTTT | CASSPRDRPGELFF
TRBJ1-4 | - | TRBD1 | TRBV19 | TGTGCCAGTAGTATCGAGGGACAGGGGTACGGAAAACTGTTTTTT | CASSIEGQGYGKLFF
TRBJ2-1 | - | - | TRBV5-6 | TGTGCCAGCAGCTTATCCAGGGGCGATGAGCAGTTCTTC | CASSLSRGDEQFF
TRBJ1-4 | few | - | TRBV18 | TGTGCCAGCTCAGAAACAGGGGAAAAACTGTTTTTT | CASSETGEKLFF
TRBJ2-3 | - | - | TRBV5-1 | TGCGCCAGCAGCCCGGGAGACCGGGGGGCCTTGACAGATACGCAGTATTTT | CASSPGDRGALTDTQYF
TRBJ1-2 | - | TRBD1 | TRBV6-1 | TGTGCCAGCACTATGGACAGGGGGGACTATGGCTACACCTTC | CASTMDRGDYGYTF
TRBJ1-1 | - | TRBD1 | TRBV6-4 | TGTGCCAGCAGAGCCGGGACAGCTGAAGCTTTCTTT | CASRAGTAEAFF
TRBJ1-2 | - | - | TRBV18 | TGTGCCAGCTCATCTCAGGGGAACGTTAACTATGGCTACACCTTC | CASSSQGNVNYGYTF
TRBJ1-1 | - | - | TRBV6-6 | TGTGCCAGCAGTACCCCACAGCTGATGAACACTGAAGCTTTCTTT | CASSTPQLMNTEAFF
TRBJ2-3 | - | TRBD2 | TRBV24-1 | TGTGCCACCAGTGACCGAAGCGGGGGGCCTACAGATACGCAGTATTTT | CATSDRSGGPTDTQYF
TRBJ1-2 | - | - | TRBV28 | TGTGCCAGCAGCCCTGAGCCGGATCGGGGTGGCTACACCTTC | CASSPEPDRGGYTF
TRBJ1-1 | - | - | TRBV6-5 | TGTGCCAGCAGTTACCCGGTTGCGGGGAACACTGAAGCTTTCTTT | CASSYPVAGNTEAFF
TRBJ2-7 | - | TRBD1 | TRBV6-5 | TGTGCCAGCAGTAGGGACAGGGTAAACGAGCAGTACTTC | CASSRDRVNEQYF
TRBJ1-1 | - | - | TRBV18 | TGTGCCAGCCGCGGGCAAAGTAACACTGAAGCTTTCTTT | CASRGQSNTEAFF
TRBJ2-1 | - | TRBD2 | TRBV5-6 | TGTGCCAGCAGCTCAGTAGCGGGGGACAATGAGCAGTTCTTC | CASSSVAGDNEQFF
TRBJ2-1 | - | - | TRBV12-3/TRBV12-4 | TGTGCCAGCAGCCTGGACAGAGAGCAGTTCTTC | CASSLDREQFF
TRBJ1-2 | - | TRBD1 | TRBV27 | TGTGCCAGCAGTGCCACAGGGGGCTGGAATGGCTACACCTTC | CASSATGGWNGYTF
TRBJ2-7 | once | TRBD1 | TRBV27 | TGTGCCAGCAGTGGGACAGGGTATGCGCACGAGCAGTACTTC | CASSGTGYAHEQYF
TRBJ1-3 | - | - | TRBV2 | TGTGCCAGCAGTGGGACTAAGGGCACCATATATTTT | CASSGTKGTIYF
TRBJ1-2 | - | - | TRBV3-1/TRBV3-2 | TGTGCCAGCAGCCAAGCCCGATATAGTGGCTACACCTTC | CASSQARYSGYTF